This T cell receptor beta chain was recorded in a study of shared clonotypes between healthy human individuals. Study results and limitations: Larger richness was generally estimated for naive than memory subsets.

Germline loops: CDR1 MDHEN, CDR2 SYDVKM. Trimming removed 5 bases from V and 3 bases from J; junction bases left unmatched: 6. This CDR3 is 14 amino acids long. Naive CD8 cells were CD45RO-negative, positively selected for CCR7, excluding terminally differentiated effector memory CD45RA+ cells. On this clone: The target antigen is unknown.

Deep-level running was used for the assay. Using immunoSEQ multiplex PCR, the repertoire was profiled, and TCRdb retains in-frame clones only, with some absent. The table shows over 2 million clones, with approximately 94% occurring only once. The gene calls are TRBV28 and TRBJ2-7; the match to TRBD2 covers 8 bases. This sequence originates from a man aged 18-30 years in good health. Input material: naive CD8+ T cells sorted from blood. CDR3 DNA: TGTGCCAGCAGTATCACCGGGGGGGACTACGAGCAGTACTTC. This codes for CASSITGGDYEQYF.